The clone carrying this TCR beta chain was observed at least ten times. The TCRbeta library was prepared with unique molecular identifiers. From the PCR reads, TCRdb called clonotypes with MiXCR, one entry per CDR3 protein. The repertoire holds about 980,000 distinct CDR3 sequences, with roughly 29% as singletons. V lost 4 bases to trimming and J lost 3 bases, with 7 bases between them. Germline-derived CDR1 and CDR2 are SGHRS and YFSETQ. The CDR3 length is 13 residues. This sample was included in a study of T-cell reconstitution after alpha-beta-depleted transplantation in children. This receptor was taken from a boy younger than two who had a stem cell transplant for SCID, so the T cells may come from the graft donor. The chain combines TRBV5-1 with TRBJ2-2, with D hard to call. Sequenced material: PBMCs, mostly from graft donor cells, taken 360 days after TCRalphabeta/CD19-depleted stem cell transplant. CDR3 bases: TGCGCCAGCAGCCCCCTAGACACCGGGGAGCTGTTTTTT. This encodes CASSPLDTGELFF.